The sequence of this T cell receptor beta chain was determined in a study of blood T cell repertoires in COVID-19. Study-wide context: From the United States, Italy and Spain came samples of acute and convalescent COVID-19.

CDR3 length: 15 residues. The ends lost 4 bases at V and 1 base at J; junction bases unmatched: 4. Germline V gives CDR1 LGHNA, CDR2 YSLEER. As originally analysed: Reference gene primers were amplified, and this amplification served to estimate nucleated cell counts. Sequencing was performed with immunoSEQ multiplex PCR; in TCRdb, only in-frame clones are kept and a portion is missing. The D gene and trimming were derived from the DNA, and the V and J assignments and clone size from that table. Here the sample spans 100,000 to 140,000 clones, about 90% being singletons. The clonotype was recovered from a man in his forties with active or convalescent COVID-19. The chain has TRBV4-3 and TRBJ1-1; 9 bases match TRBD1. The sequenced material came from peripheral blood. The CDR3, as DNA: TGCGCCAGCAGCCGACGGGACAGGGAGAACACTGAAGCTTTCTTT. It yields the protein CASSRRDRENTEAFF.